This note documents a single TCR beta chain sequence. This clone was counted between two and nine times. It has no known antigen specificity. Base quality data are lacking; no much larger clone is found one base away. The immunoSEQ Assay, a bias-controlled multiplex PCR, was used to amplify TCRbeta CDR3 regions from genomic DNA. As for the authors' bioinformatics: The number of nucleated cells in each sample was estimated from the amplification of reference gene primers within the assay. To quantify the absolute abundance of each unique TCRbeta CDR3 rearrangement, sequence reads were collapsed and filtered. For each sample, productive Simpson clonality was calculated by taking the square root of Simpson's diversity index across productive rearrangements. Not all clones reach the TCRdb copy of this immuneACCESS table, which keeps in-frame sequences only. Checked studies attribute under half of the gap to unresolved V genes and leave the rest unexplained. The V and J calls and clone size come from that table; D and trimming were worked out from the DNA. The sample table contains some 500,000 clones; only one count was recorded for 85% to 90% of them. The ten largest clones take up 1.5% to 2% of the sample.

CDR1 and CDR2 were assigned from the germline V gene (reference sequence) as LNHDA and SQIVND. The CDR3, cysteine through phenylalanine, is 15 amino acids long. Here the CDR3 DNA is all that survives: 45 bases in frame from base 1. V has 5 bases trimmed and J has 7 bases trimmed; junction bases matching no gene number 11. Participants in the prospective study were enrolled through a virtual design, were aged about 18 to 100 years, and lived in roughly 24 United States geographic areas. Cohort assignment in the prospective study relied on participant-reported clinical history from a screening survey and a study questionnaire. For ImmuneRACE Cohort 3, a participant was defined as recovered based on two consecutive negative NP/OP PCR tests, clearance by a healthcare professional, or resolution of symptoms. Each participant in the prospective study had whole blood, serum and a nasopharyngeal or oropharyngeal swab collected by mobile phlebotomists. Prospective study participants could optionally give additional blood draws and questionnaires over an approximately two-month period. Prospective study blood samples were shipped either frozen or at room temperature before DNA extraction.

The sample originates from a study of blood T cell repertoires in COVID-19 (dated by TCRdb to 2019 to 2021). At the level of the whole study: Samples from collaborators originated in the United States, Italy and Spain and spanned both the acute and convalescent phases of COVID-19. The material from the prospective study consisted of cDNA or gDNA derived from T cells, B-cell-depleted T cells, or PBMCs. Deeply sampled blood TCRbeta repertoires from subjects exposed to, actively infected with, or recovered from COVID-19 were included in the dataset. The repertoires were made available in a free public database intended to serve as a resource for research on the immune response to SARS-CoV-2. Samples were obtained from the ongoing ImmuneRACE study (first 160 participants) and from over a thousand subjects provided by 6 global collaborators. A de-identified subject ID, COVID-19 status, age in years and sex were almost always included in the sample metadata. Where available, HLA class I and class II types were obtained from metadata supplied by the sample provider rather than from assay-based typing.

Results and caveats for the whole study, not just this receptor: How much clinical and demographic metadata was included differed by source and by participant, and the metadata was provided uncurated.

Sequencing was carried out using PBMCs or T cells enriched from blood (not recorded which). This TCR came from a woman between 35 and 50 years old who had recovered from COVID-19. The chain was built from TRBV19 and TRBJ1-5, and TRBD1 matches 7 of the central bases. This receptor carries the CDR3 CASSSTGAFGQPQHF. The nucleotides read TGTGCCAGTAGTTCCACAGGGGCTTTTGGGCAGCCCCAGCATTTT. Outside the CDR3, residues come from the reference TRBV19 and TRBJ1-5 proteins, so the full variable domain is: DGGITQSPKYLFRKEGQNVTLSCEQNLNHDAMYWYRQDPGQGLRLIYYSQIVNDFQKGDIAEGYSVSREKKESFPLTVTSAQKNPTAFYLCASSSTGAFGQPQHFGDGTRLSIL.